The 18 T cell receptor beta chains below were found in one sample sequenced in a study of metastatic and nonmetastatic thyroid tumors. TCRdb re-analyzed the PCR reads using MiXCR. The sample has about 8,400 clones; 44% are singletons. There were no patients who had received any treatment before thyroid surgery. The source material was tumor tissue. The source of these receptors is a male donor with papillary thyroid cancer or a benign thyroid nodule (not recorded which). Some clones in this sample may be carry-over from other donors' samples.

The chain recombines TRBV9 with TRBJ2-7, with 9 bases aligning to TRBD2. The CDR3 has 15 residues. Germline lookup yields CDR1 SGDLS and CDR2 YYNGEE. With V trimmed by 0 bases and J by 3 bases, 4 bases remained unmatched. The CDR3 nucleotides are TGTGCCAGCAGCGTAGGGAGCGGGGGGCACTACGAGCAGTACTTC. It encodes CASSVGSGGHYEQYF. Combining the CDR3 with reference TRBV9 and TRBJ2-7 gives the whole variable domain DSGVTQTPKHLITATGQRVTLRCSPRSGDLSVYWYQQSLDQGLQFLIQYYNGEERAKGNILERFSAQQFPDLHSELNLSSLELGDSALYFCASSVGSGGHYEQYFGPGTRLTVT.

The chain couples TRBV7-6 to TRBJ2-7, with 7 bases lining up with TRBD1. Germline CDR1 reads SGHVS; CDR2 reads FNYEAQ. The length of the CDR3 is 16 residues. The V gene end was trimmed by 7 bases and the J gene end by 7 bases; junction bases not matched to a gene: 19. CDR3 region: CASKIPGTAHSEEQYF. The DNA for the CDR3 is TGTGCCAGCAAAATCCCCGGGACAGCCCATTCGGAGGAGCAGTACTTC.

The gene calls are TRBV5-1 and TRBJ1-6; TRBD1 is a possible D gene (5 bases). The CDR3 contains 15 residues. The V end lost 0 bases, the J end lost 7 bases, and 11 bases lay between the germline ends. From germline, CDR1 is SGHRS and CDR2 YFSETQ. CDR3 DNA sequence: TGCGCCAGCAGCTTGGATACAGGCCCGAATTCACCCCTCCACTTT. Translating gives CASSLDTGPNSPLHF.

This clone is deemed medium-sized. At the DNA level, this CDR3 is encoded by other sequences in the same sample as well. The J gene is TRBJ2-7, the V gene TRBV20-1; 14 bases line up with TRBD2. Germline values: CDR1 DFQATT, CDR2 SNEGSKA (reference sequence). The CDR3 is 18 amino acids. The trim removed 4 bases at V and 4 bases at J, leaving 15 bases unmatched. In DNA form, the CDR3 reads TGCAGTGCTACCAATCCCGGGACTAGCGGGAGTAATATGTACGAGCAGTACTTC. This encodes CSATNPGTSGSNMYEQYF.

The chain combines TRBV20-1 with TRBJ2-3; D gene ambiguous. The CDR3 has 11 residues. V was clipped by 5 bases and J by 4 bases, with 7 bases between them. The V gene's germline CDR1 is DFQATT and CDR2 SNEGSKA (reference sequence). In DNA form, the CDR3 reads TGCAGTGCTTCGGACGCAGATACGCAGTATTTT. Amino acid sequence: CSASDADTQYF.

The chain employs TRBV6-1 and TRBJ2-7, with 10 bases lining up with TRBD2. Germline assignment: CDR1 MNHNS and CDR2 SASEGT. The CDR3 is 16 residues long. The trim removed 5 bases at V and 3 bases at J, leaving 10 bases unmatched. The CDR3 region has the DNA TGTGCCAGCAGTACCCTATCTAGCGGGAGCCTCTACGAGCAGTACTTC. Residues: CASSTLSSGSLYEQYF.

This chain uses TRBV5-1 with TRBJ1-1; no reliable D call. Germline V gene data show CDR1 as SGHRS and CDR2 as YFSETQ. Deletions cut 4 bases from V and 5 bases from J, with 15 bases between. There are 14 residues in the CDR3. The CDR3 DNA is TGCGCCAGCAGCCTGGATTCAAAATGGACTGAAGCTTTCTTT. Residues: CASSLDSKWTEAFF.

This chain joins TRBV20-1 and TRBJ2-1, with unresolved D. The V and J ends lost 4 bases and 1 base respectively, with 11 bases between them. The CDR3 covers 14 residues. Germline V gene lookup returns CDR1 DFQATT and CDR2 SNEGSKA (reference sequence). CDR3: CSATVRSSYNEQFF. The CDR3, as DNA: TGCAGTGCTACAGTGCGGAGTTCCTACAATGAGCAGTTCTTC.

This chain uses TRBV27 with TRBJ2-7; D gene uncertain. V lost 3 bases, J lost 0 bases, and 12 bases lay in between. Germline values: CDR1 MNHEY, CDR2 SMNVEV (reference sequence). CDR3 length: 15 amino acids. CDR3 sequence reads: CASSLVPSGSYEQYF. The DNA of the CDR3 is TGTGCCAGCAGTTTGGTCCCGTCGGGCTCCTACGAGCAGTACTTC.

This clone counts as medium-sized. This chain joins TRBV6-1 and TRBJ2-7; D is uncertain. The V gene's germline CDR1 is MNHNS and CDR2 SASEGT. V was shortened by 5 bases and J by 3 bases, with 11 bases between the two germline ends. The CDR3 runs 13 residues. In DNA, the CDR3 is TGTGCCAGCAGTCACCCCTTGCGCTACGAGCAGTACTTC. Translation: CASSHPLRYEQYF.

This rearrangement joins TRBV20-1 to TRBJ1-1, with unresolved D. The V and J ends lost 1 base and 3 bases respectively, with 15 bases between them. The CDR3 is 15 residues long. Germline CDR1 is DFQATT and CDR2 is SNEGSKA (reference sequence). The CDR3 is CSARGRGPYYTEAFF. The CDR3 bases are TGCAGTGCTAGAGGTCGGGGTCCCTACTACACTGAAGCTTTCTTT.

The chain combines TRBV20-1 with TRBJ1-6; D is perhaps TRBD1 (6 bases). Per germline, CDR1 DFQATT and CDR2 SNEGSKA (reference sequence). The V and J ends lost 6 bases and 10 bases respectively, with 22 bases between them. This CDR3 spans 15 amino acids. Here the CDR3 DNA reads TGCAGTGCGACAGTGGTGGGGGCAGGGTGGTCACCCCTCCACTTT. This sequence encodes CSATVVGAGWSPLHF.

The chain carries TRBV19 and TRBJ2-7; a weak D match, TRBD1 (6 bases). Trimming shortened V by 3 bases and J by 6 bases, and 18 bases separated the two germline ends. The CDR3 sequence is 15 residues long. Germline V CDR1 and CDR2: LNHDA, SQIVND (reference sequence). The CDR3 bases are TGTGCCAGTAGTATTATCCGGACAGACCTCTCCGAGCAGTACTTC. Protein: CASSIIRTDLSEQYF.

This chain joins TRBV6-1 and TRBJ2-3, with D unresolved. Looked up from germline, CDR1 is MNHNS and CDR2 is SASEGT. V was pared by 7 bases and J by 2 bases, with 19 bases between. This CDR3 has 16 amino acids. The CDR3 loop reads CASTRGLWAATDTQYF. The CDR3 nucleotides are TGTGCCAGCACCAGAGGTTTATGGGCGGCCACAGATACGCAGTATTTT.

The CDR3 is CASSQTGVLSNEQFF. DNA of the CDR3: TGTGCCAGCAGCCAAACGGGAGTTTTGTCCAATGAGCAGTTCTTC. The chain recombines TRBV11-2 with TRBJ2-1; a weak D match, TRBD2 (6 bases). The CDR3 contains 15 residues. V was pared by 5 bases and J by 6 bases, with 17 bases between. Looked up from germline, CDR1 is SGHAT and CDR2 is FQNNGV.

Turning to this clone: This is likely a read error, given that the CDR3 carries no conserved phenylalanine or tryptophan at its end. V and J are TRBV27 and TRBJ2-3; possibly TRBD2 for D (6 bases). CDR1 MNHEY and CDR2 SMNVEV come from the germline V gene (reference sequence). The length of the CDR3 is 16 residues. V dropped 4 bases and J dropped 0 bases, with 14 bases sitting between them. The CDR3 is CASSSYRTTSTDTQYL. In DNA, the CDR3 is TGTGCCAGCAGTTCATACAGGACTACTAGCACAGATACGCAGTATTTA.

This clone is large. The chain carries TRBV4-3 and TRBJ1-2, with D perhaps TRBD1 (6 bases). The CDR3 consists of 14 residues. From germline, CDR1 is LGHNA and CDR2 YSLEER. V was clipped by 3 bases and J by 5 bases, with 13 bases between them. The DNA of the CDR3 is TGCGCCAGCAGCCAGGAACAGGGCGAATATGGCTACACCTTC. It translates to CASSQEQGEYGYTF.

The J gene is TRBJ2-7, the V gene TRBV9, with 11 bases aligning to TRBD2. J was trimmed by 3 bases and V by 3 bases; bases with no gene match: 5. This CDR3 has 15 amino acids. Germline assignment: CDR1 SGDLS and CDR2 YYNGEE. CDR3 amino acids: CASSGSTSGSYEQYF. The DNA for the CDR3 is TGTGCCAGCAGCGGAAGCACTAGCGGGAGCTACGAGCAGTACTTC.